This is a list of T cell receptor beta chains from one sample in a study of T cell changes during pregnancy in multiple sclerosis. Assay: immunoSEQ multiplex PCR; the TCRdb copy retains only in-frame clones and omits some. The table records about 45,000 clones, 90% of them present only once. The sequenced sample was CD4+ T cells from peripheral blood mononuclear cells, obtained before pregnancy. The receptors originated from a female donor with multiple sclerosis, enrolled in a pregnancy study. The CDR3 runs from the conserved cysteine through the conserved F or W. D genes are given only for firm matches. The size entry is marked missing in some rows and otherwise reads once, few, many or a size class.

DNA,CDR3,D,J,size,V
TGTGCCAGCAGGGCACGGGACCTCGGGGGTGAAAAACTGTTTTTT,CASRARDLGGEKLFF,-,TRBJ1-4,-,TRBV28
TGTGCCAGCAGCCAAGATTCGGACACTAACACTGAAGCTTTCTTT,CASSQDSDTNTEAFF,-,TRBJ1-1,few,TRBV4-2
TGTGCCAGCAGTTACCCAGGGGGCGCGGAGACCCAGTACTTC,CASSYPGGAETQYF,TRBD1,TRBJ2-5,-,TRBV6-6
TGTGCCAGCAGCCCCGTCAGGGGGAGTCAGTACTACGAGCAGTACTTC,CASSPVRGSQYYEQYF,TRBD1,TRBJ2-7,-,TRBV11-2
TGTGCCAGTACCCCGAGGGTAGGAGAAAAACTGTTTTTT,CASTPRVGEKLFF,-,TRBJ1-4,-,TRBV19
TGTGCCAGCAGTGACGCAGGGGGCAGCTCCTACAATGAGCAGTTCTTC,CASSDAGGSSYNEQFF,TRBD1,TRBJ2-1,-,TRBV6-1
TGTGCCAGCAGCTGGAGGACAGGGAACAATCAGCCCCAGCATTTT,CASSWRTGNNQPQHF,TRBD1,TRBJ1-5,-,TRBV5-8
TGCGCCAGCAGCTTGGTAGGGGAACTCTACAATGAGCAGTTCTTC,CASSLVGELYNEQFF,-,TRBJ2-1,-,TRBV5-1
TGTGCCATCAGTGAGGCGCAGGGGGCAAATGGCTACACCTTC,CAISEAQGANGYTF,TRBD1,TRBJ1-2,-,TRBV10-3
TGTGCCAGCAGCCGGAGCGGAGGGCACCAAGAGACCCAGTACTTC,CASSRSGGHQETQYF,-,TRBJ2-5,-,TRBV7-2
TGTGCCAGCAGCTTAGGAGGGAGCGGGCGCCCAATCTACGAGCAGTACTTC,CASSLGGSGRPIYEQYF,-,TRBJ2-7,-,TRBV11-2
TGTGCCAGCAGCGGAGAAGTTGGCACAGATACGCAGTATTTT,CASSGEVGTDTQYF,-,TRBJ2-3,-,TRBV25-1
TGTGCCAGTAGTTCGACTAGCAGGAGCACAGATACGCAGTATTTT,CASSSTSRSTDTQYF,TRBD2,TRBJ2-3,-,TRBV19
TGTGCCAGCTCACCGGGACTAGCGGGAGACGGGACGGGTGGCAATGAGCAGTTCTTC,CASSPGLAGDGTGGNEQFF,TRBD2,TRBJ2-1,-,TRBV18
TGTGCCAGCAGCCGCGGACGGGAGACTGAAGCTTTCTTT,CASSRGRETEAFF,-,TRBJ1-1,-,TRBV7-9
TGTGCCAGCAGCTTATCAGGGGTCACCGGGGAGCTGTTTTTT,CASSLSGVTGELFF,-,TRBJ2-2,-,TRBV7-3
TGTGCCAGCAGCTGGGGACAGGGTAACAATCAGCCCCAGCATTTT,CASSWGQGNNQPQHF,TRBD1,TRBJ1-5,-,TRBV11-2
TGTGCCAGCAGCGTATTGGGACTAGCGGGCAGCTCCTACAATGAGCAGTTCTTC,CASSVLGLAGSSYNEQFF,TRBD2,TRBJ2-1,-,TRBV9
TGTGCCAGCAGTTACGCCTCCGGGACTCAAACAGATACGCAGTATTTT,CASSYASGTQTDTQYF,-,TRBJ2-3,-,TRBV6-6
TGTGCCAGCAGAAGGACTAGCGGGAGGGCCAGCCAAGAGACCCAGTACTTC,CASRRTSGRASQETQYF,TRBD2,TRBJ2-5,-,TRBV27
TGCGCCAGCAATCAGGGGGCGACCCCGGGGTACTTC,CASNQGATPGYF,TRBD1,TRBJ2-7,-,TRBV5-1
TGTGCCTCTCTTGGGGGTGGACACCCGGGACTAGGGGTTAATGAGCAGTTCTTC,CASLGGGHPGLGVNEQFF,-,TRBJ2-1,once,TRBV21-1
TGCGCCAGCAGCTTGGGTACACCGACAGGCCGCTATGGCTACACCTTC,CASSLGTPTGRYGYTF,-,TRBJ1-2,-,TRBV5-1
TGTGCCAGCAGCTTCCTTCCGGGACTCACAGCCGGGGCCAACGTCCTGACTTTC,CASSFLPGLTAGANVLTF,-,TRBJ2-6,-,TRBV7-2
TGTGCCAGTAGTATGGGCAGGGATATTGGCAATCAGCCCCAGCATTTT,CASSMGRDIGNQPQHF,-,TRBJ1-5,once,TRBV19
TGCGCCAGCAGCCAAGCTAGCACAGATACGCAGTATTTT,CASSQASTDTQYF,-,TRBJ2-3,-,TRBV4-3
TGTGCCAGCACGTGGACAGGACCTTTCACTGAAGCTTTCTTT,CASTWTGPFTEAFF,TRBD1,TRBJ1-1,-,TRBV2
TGTGCCAGCAGCTTAGGCGGGCCGATCAATGAGCAGTTCTTC,CASSLGGPINEQFF,-,TRBJ2-1,-,TRBV11-3
TGTGCCAGCAGCCTAACCCAGGGGATCACTGAAGCTTTCTTT,CASSLTQGITEAFF,-,TRBJ1-1,-,TRBV6-5
TGTGCCAGCAGCTCATATAGCGGGAGGGTTTCCAATGAGCAGTTCTTC,CASSSYSGRVSNEQFF,TRBD2,TRBJ2-1,-,TRBV7-2
TGCGCCAGCAGCACCGGGACAGGGAGGGAAGAGACCCAGTACTTC,CASSTGTGREETQYF,TRBD1,TRBJ2-5,-,TRBV5-1
TGTGCCAGCAGCGGGAGACAGGGGGCACAAGGCACTGAAGCTTTCTTT,CASSGRQGAQGTEAFF,TRBD1,TRBJ1-1,-,TRBV5-4
TGCGCCAGCAGCTTGCAACTCAGGGGGCCGGACACTGAAGCTTTCTTT,CASSLQLRGPDTEAFF,TRBD1,TRBJ1-1,-,TRBV5-1
TGTGCCAGCCGGGACAACTCCTACGAGCAGTACTTC,CASRDNSYEQYF,-,TRBJ2-7,-,TRBV27
TGTGCCAGCAGCCGTTCTAACCCCCAAGATACGCAGTATTTT,CASSRSNPQDTQYF,-,TRBJ2-3,once,TRBV7-3
TGTGCCAGTAGTATACAGGGGCAGCTAAATCAGCCCCAGCATTTT,CASSIQGQLNQPQHF,-,TRBJ1-5,-,TRBV19
TGTGCCAGCAGCTCTAGGGGCAGTTTGAACACTGAAGCTTTCTTT,CASSSRGSLNTEAFF,-,TRBJ1-1,-,TRBV5-4
TGTGCCAGCAGCCAAGACAGGGTAATTAACTATGGCTACACCTTC,CASSQDRVINYGYTF,-,TRBJ1-2,-,TRBV4-2
TGCGCCAGCAGTCACAGGGAATTGAACACTGAAGCTTTCTTT,CASSHRELNTEAFF,-,TRBJ1-1,-,TRBV4-1
TGTGCCAGCAGCGTTGGGACAGGATATGGCTACACCTTC,CASSVGTGYGYTF,TRBD1,TRBJ1-2,-,TRBV7-2
TGTGCCAGTAGTATTTTGCGGGGCGACTATGGCTACACCTTC,CASSILRGDYGYTF,-,TRBJ1-2,-,TRBV19
TGTGCCAGCAGCAGACAGGGAAGCGGGAGCACAGATACGCAGTATTTT,CASSRQGSGSTDTQYF,-,TRBJ2-3,few,TRBV27
TGTGCCAGCAGTTTTACAGAAATGGAAGTCTATGGCTACACCTTC,CASSFTEMEVYGYTF,-,TRBJ1-2,few,TRBV28
TGTGCCAGCAGCTTGGGGCGGGGCGTCCCCTACGAGCAGTACTTC,CASSLGRGVPYEQYF,-,TRBJ2-7,-,TRBV11-2
TGCGCCAGCAGCTTGGGTGGCTCCTTATCTAGCACAGATACGCAGTATTTT,CASSLGGSLSSTDTQYF,-,TRBJ2-3,once,TRBV5-1
TGTGCCAGCAGCTTCGGGACAGCGAACACTGAAGCTTTCTTT,CASSFGTANTEAFF,TRBD1,TRBJ1-1,-,TRBV7-2
TGTGCCAGCAGCCGCCGGGACACCGGGGAGCTGTTTTTT,CASSRRDTGELFF,-,TRBJ2-2,-,TRBV5-4
TGTGCCAGCAGTGAAGGGGGAGGGGGCTCCTACGAGCAGTACTTC,CASSEGGGGSYEQYF,-,TRBJ2-7,-,TRBV25-1
TGTGCCAGCAGTTTAAGTCTCACCCCCGGGACTAGCGTCTCCTACGAGCAGTACTTC,CASSLSLTPGTSVSYEQYF,TRBD2,TRBJ2-7,-,TRBV28
TGTGCCAGCAGAACCACACCCACTGAAGCTTTCTTT,CASRTTPTEAFF,-,TRBJ1-1,-,TRBV6-6